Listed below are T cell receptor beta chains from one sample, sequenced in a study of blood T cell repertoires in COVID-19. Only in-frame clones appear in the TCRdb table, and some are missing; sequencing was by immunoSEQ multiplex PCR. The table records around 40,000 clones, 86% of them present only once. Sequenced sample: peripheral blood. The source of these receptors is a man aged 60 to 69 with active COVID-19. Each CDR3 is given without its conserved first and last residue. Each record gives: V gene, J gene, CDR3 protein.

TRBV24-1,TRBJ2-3,ATSDWTSGNEQY
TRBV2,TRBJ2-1,ASSPIPQSSYNEQF
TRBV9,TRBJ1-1,ASSGGSSSGNTEAF
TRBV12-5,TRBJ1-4,ASGSTSTVATNEKLF
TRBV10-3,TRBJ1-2,AISGVENYGYT
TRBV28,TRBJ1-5,ASSPDSSNQPQH
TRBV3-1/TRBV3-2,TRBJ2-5,ASSLTSVQETQY
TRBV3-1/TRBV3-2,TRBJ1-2,ASSPTPRQGEYFYGYT
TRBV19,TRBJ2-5,ASSLGGGETQY
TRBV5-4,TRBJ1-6,ASSLGQGNGSPLH
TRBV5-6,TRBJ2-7,ASSSPGQGAYEQY
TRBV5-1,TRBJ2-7,ASSLDESYEQY
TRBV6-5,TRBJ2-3,ASRRPGTDTQY
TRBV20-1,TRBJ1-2,SARLNYGYT
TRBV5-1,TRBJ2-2,ASSPRLGRDGELF
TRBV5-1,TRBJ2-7,ASSRTEFYEQY